The entry below gives a single T cell receptor beta chain sequence along with its context. Its antigen is not identified. This record belongs to a study of T cell responses to AZD1222 COVID-19 vaccine. Overall study findings and caveats: Clonal diversity may have been underestimated in mostly white British donors. Two AZD1222 administrations were followed by greater Spike-specific TCR breadth and depth.

Only in-frame clones appear in the TCRdb table, and some are missing; sequencing was by immunoSEQ multiplex PCR. This sample carries some 120,000 clones, over 90% of them seen once, and the ten largest clones take 0.91%. CDR1 is SGHKS, CDR2 YYEKEE, per germline (reference sequence). Trimming cost V 0 bases and J 3 bases, with 12 bases left between them. The length of the CDR3 is 15 residues. The sample in question was peripheral blood, obtained on day 0 of AZD1222 vaccination. The chain couples TRBV5-5 to TRBJ2-5, with D possibly TRBD1 on 7 matching bases. This receptor was identified in an adult in good health. The chain's CDR3 is CASSLDGRGEETQYF. CDR3 coding DNA: TGTGCCAGCAGCTTGGATGGCAGGGGGGAAGAGACCCAGTACTTC. The full variable domain, completed using reference TRBV5-5 and TRBJ2-5, is DAGVTQSPTHLIKTRGQQVTLRCSPISGHKSVSWYQQVLGQGPQFIFQYYEKEERGRGNFPDRFSARQFPNYSSELNVNALLLGDSALYLCASSLDGRGEETQYFGPGTRLLVL.